This entry lists 28 T cell receptor beta chains sequenced from one sample in a study of molecular identifiers for immune sequencing clone quantification. A single record per CDR3 protein comes from TCRdb applying MiXCR to the PCR reads. The sample records about half a million distinct CDR3 sequences, around 23% being singletons. Source material: naive CD8+ T cells from blood, with Jurkat cell RNA spiked in. Described subset: FACS-sorted CD8+CD4-CCR7+CD45RA+ naive T cells. The receptor set was obtained from a human donor in good health. Some libraries in this study had Jurkat cell RNA spiked in.

This clonotype was counted ten times or more. The chain has TRBV27 and TRBJ1-5; D call uncertain. V lost 1 base and J lost 4, with 11 bases in between. The CDR3 is 15 amino acids. Germline V gene data show CDR1 as MNHEY and CDR2 as SMNVEV (reference sequence). The CDR3 nucleotides read TGTGCCAGCAGTTTATGGTCGGGGAAAAATCAGCCCCAGCATTTT. This sequence encodes CASSLWSGKNQPQHF.

The J gene is TRBJ2-1, the V gene TRBV4-3; TRBD2 might be the D (7 bases). The CDR3 has 14 residues. Trimming pared 0 bases from V and 8 bases from J, leaving 11 bases between. The germline V gene has CDR1 LGHNA and CDR2 YSLEER. CDR3 protein: CASSQDGGGYEQFF. DNA of the CDR3: TGCGCCAGCAGCCAAGATGGGGGGGGCTATGAGCAGTTCTTC.

As for this clonotype: Being one base from a much bigger clone, this may be a read error. The V and J genes are TRBV4-3 and TRBJ2-5; 7 bases are shared with TRBD1. Germline lookup yields CDR1 LGHNA and CDR2 YSLEER. The CDR3 is 17 residues long. The DNA for the CDR3 is TGCGCCAGCAACCAAGCCCCCCCCGGGACAGCCCAAGAGACCCAGTACTTC. Residues: CASNQAPPGTAQETQYF.

The count of this clonotype is one. The V gene is TRBV19, the J gene TRBJ1-1; D is possibly TRBD1 (6 bases). Deletions cut 6 bases from V and 6 bases from J, with 17 bases between. Germline-derived CDR1 and CDR2 are LNHDA and SQIVND (reference sequence). The CDR3 is made up of 14 amino acids. The DNA of the CDR3 is TGTGCCAGTAGCCCCGGCAGGGGAATCCCTGAAGCTTTCTTT. Translated: CASSPGRGIPEAFF.

This clonotype has more than one count but fewer than ten. This chain joins TRBV9 and TRBJ2-7; D may correspond to TRBD1 or TRBD2 (5 bases each). CDR3 length: 15 amino acids. Trimming removed 3 bases from V and 2 bases from J, with 15 bases in between. Germline V CDR1 and CDR2: SGDLS, YYNGEE. For the CDR3, the DNA is TGTGCCAGCAGCGCCGGAATAGGGACGACCTACGAGCAGTACTTC. This codes for CASSAGIGTTYEQYF.

V usage is TRBV15 and J usage is TRBJ2-5; 8 bases are shared with TRBD2. The CDR3 runs to 16 residues. The trim removed 6 bases at V and 5 bases at J, leaving 14 bases unmatched. Germline CDR1 LNHNV, CDR2 YYDKDF (reference sequence). DNA for the CDR3: TGTGCCACCAGAAAGATCCCAGCGGGAGTTCCGGAGACCCAGTACTTC. This gives the protein CATRKIPAGVPETQYF.

This clonotype was picked up a small number of times. V is TRBV3-1 and J is TRBJ2-3; no clear D gene. This CDR3 has 13 amino acids. The ends were cut back, 4 bases at V and 5 bases at J, with 10 bases in the middle. The germline V gene encodes CDR1 LGHDT and CDR2 YNNKEL (reference sequence). In DNA form, the CDR3 reads TGTGCCAGCAGCCCCGTGGAGATAGATACGCAGTATTTT. This codes for CASSPVEIDTQYF.

A word on this clonotype: This may be a read error: a much more frequent sequence differs by one nucleotide. The chain recombines TRBV5-1 with TRBJ1-4; no reliable D call. CDR1 and CDR2 (germline): SGHRS, YFSETQ. Trimming shortened V by 3 bases and J by 13 bases, and 19 bases separated the two germline ends. This CDR3 has 14 residues. CDR3 amino acids: CASSSRQPAFGLFF. In DNA form, the CDR3 reads TGCGCCAGCAGCTCGAGGCAGCCCGCGTTTGGACTGTTTTTT.

This clonotype was observed a few times. This chain connects TRBV4-1 to TRBJ2-5; the D is unclear. CDR1 is MGHRA, CDR2 YSYEKL, per germline. Trimming took 1 base from V and 1 from J, leaving 13 bases between them. The CDR3 consists of 16 residues. The CDR3 protein is CASSQGRTSIQETQYF. CDR3 DNA sequence: TGCGCCAGCAGCCAAGGGCGGACGAGCATCCAAGAGACCCAGTACTTC.

The chain recombines TRBV30 with TRBJ1-2; D unresolved. The germline V and J ends were trimmed by 0 bases and 2 bases, with 10 bases remaining between them. Germline-derived CDR1 and CDR2 are GTSNPN and SVGIG (reference sequence). The CDR3 is made up of 14 amino acids. CDR3 in amino acids: CAWSVTSPNYGYTF. CDR3 DNA sequence: TGTGCCTGGAGTGTCACCTCCCCCAACTATGGCTACACCTTC.

There are a few counts of this clonotype. The chain is built from TRBV27 and TRBJ2-2, with D tentatively TRBD1 (5 bases). Germline CDR1 is MNHEY and CDR2 is SMNVEV (reference sequence). The CDR3 is 14 residues long. The germline V and J ends were trimmed by 5 bases and 5 bases, with 12 bases remaining between them. This CDR3 is CASSGRVGTGELFF. In DNA, the CDR3 is TGTGCCAGCAGTGGCAGGGTCGGGACCGGGGAGCTGTTTTTT.

Details on this clonotype: This clone may be a read error of a much larger clone one base away. The CDR3 DNA sequence: TGTGCCAGCAGTTTACCAGGGGTTTCAGAAACGCAGTATTTT. This encodes CASSLPGVSETQYF. This sequence joins TRBV28 and TRBJ2-3; perhaps TRBD1 as D (6 bases). The CDR3 sequence is 14 residues long. CDR1 and CDR2 from the germline V gene are MDHEN and SYDVKM.

At least ten counts were recorded for this clonotype. This chain links TRBV10-1 with TRBJ2-5; no reliable D call. The CDR3 runs 12 residues. Germline CDR1 reads WNHNN; CDR2 reads SYGVQD (reference sequence). The ends were cut back, 7 bases at V and 4 bases at J, with 10 bases in the middle. As DNA, the CDR3 is TGCGCCAGCATGAGTCCCAGAGAGACCCAGTACTTC. Its translation: CASMSPRETQYF.

This clonotype turned up a few times. This sequence joins TRBV5-4 and TRBJ2-7, with D maybe TRBD2 (6 bases). This CDR3 is 12 amino acids long. The V and J ends lost 4 bases and 7 bases respectively, with 12 bases between them. Germline-derived CDR1 and CDR2 are SGHNT and YYREEE (reference sequence). The CDR3 loop reads CASSGLSEEQYF. The CDR3, as DNA: TGTGCCAGCAGCGGACTATCAGAGGAGCAGTACTTC.

This clonotype has a handful of counts. The CDR3 region is CASSLGAFGGNSGNTIYF. The CDR3 DNA follows: TGTGCCAGCAGCTTGGGTGCATTTGGGGGTAACTCTGGAAACACCATATATTTT. The chain joins TRBV5-5 to TRBJ1-3; possibly TRBD1 for D (5 bases). CDR3 length: 18 amino acids. In germline, CDR1 is SGHKS, CDR2 YYEKEE (reference sequence). Trimming stripped 0 bases from V and 0 bases from J, with 16 bases between.

The chain combines TRBV19 with TRBJ2-1, with 7 bases that match TRBD1. The CDR3 length is 16 residues. Germline values: CDR1 LNHDA, CDR2 SQIVND (reference sequence). V shed 5 bases, J shed 0 bases, and the junction held 7 bases outside the gene matches. The CDR3 DNA reads TGTGCCAGTAGTGCCCGGGACAGCCTCTCCTACAATGAGCAGTTCTTC. This codes for CASSARDSLSYNEQFF.

V gene TRBV10-2 combines with J gene TRBJ1-5; tentatively, D is TRBD1 (5 bases). V was clipped by 0 bases and J by 2 bases, with 14 bases between them. This CDR3 has 17 amino acids. CDR1 WSHSY and CDR2 SAAADI come from the germline V gene. The CDR3 bases are TGCGCCAGCAGTGAGTCATTGGGGGGGTGGGGCAATCAGCCCCAGCATTTT. Translation gives CASSESLGGWGNQPQHF.

A word on this clonotype: One end of the junction fails to match germline, which may point to a read error. The chain employs TRBV27 and TRBJ2-5; D could derive from TRBD1 or TRBD2 (6 bases each). The germline V gene has CDR1 MNHEY and CDR2 SMNVEV (reference sequence). The CDR3 has 16 residues. The CDR3 DNA reads TGTGCCAGCAGTTTACTCCCGGGGGCGGCCCAAGAGACCCCGTACTTC. Encoded protein: CASSLLPGAAQETPYF.

The sample holds many counts of this clonotype. The chain carries TRBV7-9 and TRBJ1-5; a possible D gene is TRBD1 (5 bases). Trimming pared 11 bases from V and 5 bases from J, leaving 16 bases between. The CDR3 has 13 amino acids. The germline V gene encodes CDR1 SEHNR and CDR2 FQNEAQ (reference sequence). The CDR3 DNA follows: TGTGCCCCCGGAAGGGGAAGGTATCAGCCCCAGCATTTT. Residues: CAPGRGRYQPQHF.

In its sample, this clonotype was seen many times. This chain links TRBV6-5 with TRBJ2-2; D not resolved. Trimming removed 2 bases at V and 5 bases at J, with 3 bases between. Germline CDR1 reads MNHEY; CDR2 reads SVGAGI. The CDR3 is 12 residues long. The CDR3 sequence is CASSYRTGELFF. CDR3 DNA: TGTGCCAGCAGTTACCGAACCGGGGAGCTGTTTTTT.

Many counts were recorded for this clonotype. The chain employs TRBV4-1 and TRBJ1-4; unclear D gene. The CDR3 spans 13 residues. Looked up from germline, CDR1 is MGHRA and CDR2 is YSYEKL. Trimming shortened V by 2 bases and J by 8 bases, and 9 bases separated the two germline ends. The CDR3 spells CASSQLAAEKLFF. In DNA form, the CDR3 reads TGCGCCAGCAGCCAATTGGCAGCCGAAAAACTGTTTTTT.

This clonotype has only a few counts. The chain links TRBV9 to TRBJ2-7; TRBD2 might be the D (6 bases). There are 14 residues in the CDR3. The germline V and J ends were trimmed by 2 bases and 7 bases, with 16 bases remaining between them. In germline, CDR1 is SGDLS, CDR2 YYNGEE. CDR3 bases: TGTGCCAGCAGCGTTTCCCCCACTGGAGGGGAGCAGTACTTC. It specifies CASSVSPTGGEQYF.

CDR3 sequence (DNA): TGCAGTGCTACATCACGGGGGGACTATGGCTACACCTTC. This translates into CSATSRGDYGYTF. V usage is TRBV20-1 and J usage is TRBJ1-2; the D gene is possibly TRBD1 (5 bases). The CDR3 totals 13 residues. The V gene lost 4 bases and the J gene lost 3 bases, with 12 bases spanning the gap. Germline loops: CDR1 DFQATT, CDR2 SNEGSKA (reference sequence).

This chain connects TRBV7-6 to TRBJ2-2, with D hard to call. This CDR3 is 14 amino acids long. Germline CDR1 reads SGHVS; CDR2 reads FNYEAQ. The germline V and J ends were trimmed by 5 bases and 3 bases, with 10 bases remaining between them. The CDR3 DNA follows: TGTGCCAGCAGCCCCCTACTTGACACCGGGGAGCTGTTTTTT. Translated, it gives CASSPLLDTGELFF.

The chain joins TRBV14 to TRBJ2-7, with D perhaps TRBD2 (6 bases). Germline V lookup: CDR1 SGHDN, CDR2 FVKESK. This CDR3 region has 14 residues. The V and J ends lost 3 bases and 3 bases respectively, with 12 bases between them. For the CDR3, the DNA is TGTGCCAGCAGCCAGAGGGAGGCGGTCTACGAGCAGTACTTC. Residues: CASSQREAVYEQYF.

In its sample, this clonotype was seen many times. V is TRBV5-1 and J is TRBJ2-3; 7 bases fit TRBD1. This CDR3 has 14 residues. The J segment lost 0 bases and the V segment lost 4 bases, leaving 2 bases of the junction unmatched. Germline loops: CDR1 SGHRS, CDR2 YFSETQ. CDR3 sequence reads: CASSGGQSTDTQYF. CDR3 coding DNA: TGCGCCAGCAGCGGGGGACAGAGCACAGATACGCAGTATTTT. The full variable domain, with the rest looked up from reference TRBV5-1 and TRBJ2-3, is KAGVTQTPRYLIKTRGQQVTLSCSPISGHRSVSWYQQTPGQGLQFLFEYFSETQRNKGNFPGRFSGRQFSNSRSEMNVSTLELGDSALYLCASSGGQSTDTQYFGPGTRLTVL.

This clonotype appeared many times. This chain joins TRBV7-2 and TRBJ2-3; 7 bases are a match to TRBD2. This CDR3 contains 17 residues. After removal of 2 bases from V and 0 bases from J, the junction contained 8 bases not matched to a gene. Germline V gene sequence: CDR1 SGHTA, CDR2 FQGNSA. Here the CDR3 reads CASSLNEQRDSTDTQYF. CDR3 DNA sequence: TGTGCCAGCAGCTTAAATGAGCAGCGGGACAGCACAGATACGCAGTATTTT.

This clonotype was found a few times. The chain has TRBV6-6 and TRBJ1-2; D unresolved. Germline V gene data show CDR1 as MNHNY and CDR2 as SVGAGI (reference sequence). Deletions cut 2 bases from V and 8 bases from J, with 9 bases between. CDR3 length: 12 residues. The CDR3: CASSYSSRGYTF. The CDR3 DNA reads TGTGCCAGCAGTTACAGTTCGCGCGGCTACACCTTC.